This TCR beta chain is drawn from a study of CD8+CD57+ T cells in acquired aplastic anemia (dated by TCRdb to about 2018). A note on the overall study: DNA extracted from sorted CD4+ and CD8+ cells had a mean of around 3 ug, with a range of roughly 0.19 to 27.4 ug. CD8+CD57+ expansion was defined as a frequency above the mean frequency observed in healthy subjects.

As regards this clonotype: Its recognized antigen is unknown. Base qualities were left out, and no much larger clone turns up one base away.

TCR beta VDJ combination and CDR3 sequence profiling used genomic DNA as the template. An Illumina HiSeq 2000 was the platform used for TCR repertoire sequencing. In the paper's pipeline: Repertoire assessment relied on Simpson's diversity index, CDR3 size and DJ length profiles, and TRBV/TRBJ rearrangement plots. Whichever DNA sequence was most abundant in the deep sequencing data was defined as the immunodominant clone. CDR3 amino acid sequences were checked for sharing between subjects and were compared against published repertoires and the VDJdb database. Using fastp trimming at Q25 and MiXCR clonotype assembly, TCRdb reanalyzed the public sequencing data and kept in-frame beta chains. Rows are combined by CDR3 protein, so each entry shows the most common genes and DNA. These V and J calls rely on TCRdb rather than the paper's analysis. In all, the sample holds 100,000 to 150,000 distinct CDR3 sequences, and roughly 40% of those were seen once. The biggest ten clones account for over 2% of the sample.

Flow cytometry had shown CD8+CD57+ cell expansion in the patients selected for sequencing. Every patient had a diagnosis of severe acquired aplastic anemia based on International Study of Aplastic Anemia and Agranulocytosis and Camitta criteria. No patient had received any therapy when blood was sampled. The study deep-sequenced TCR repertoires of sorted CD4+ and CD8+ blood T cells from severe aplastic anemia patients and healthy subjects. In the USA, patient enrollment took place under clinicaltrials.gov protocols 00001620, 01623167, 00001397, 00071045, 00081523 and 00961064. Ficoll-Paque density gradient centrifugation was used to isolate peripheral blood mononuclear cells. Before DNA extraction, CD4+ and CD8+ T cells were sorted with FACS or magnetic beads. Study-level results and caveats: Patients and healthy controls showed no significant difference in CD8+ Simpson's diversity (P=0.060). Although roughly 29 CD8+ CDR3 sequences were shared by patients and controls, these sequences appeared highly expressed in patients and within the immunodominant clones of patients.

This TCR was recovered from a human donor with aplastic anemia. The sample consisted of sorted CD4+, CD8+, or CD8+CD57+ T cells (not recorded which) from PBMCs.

DNA sequence: TGTGCCAGCAGCCGCGGACAGGGCTACACCTTC. The translation is CASSRGQGYTF. This chain is built from TRBV12-3 or TRBV12-4 and TRBJ1-2, with a tentative D gene TRBD1 over 6 matching bases. At the junction V is shortened by 6 bases and J by 8 bases, with 10 bases in between. There are 11 amino acids in the CDR3, from cysteine to phenylalanine inclusive. The only DNA kept is the CDR3, 33 bases in frame from the first base.